These 28 T cell receptor beta chains were all obtained from the same sample, sequenced in a study of T cells in Graves' hyperthyroidism and ophthalmopathy. RNA transcripts were the template for amplifying TCR beta CDR3 regions. During a first-round RT-PCR of the TCR CDR3, the HTBI primer set was used. A single record per CDR3 protein comes from TCRdb applying MiXCR to the multiplex PCR reads. The data show hundreds of thousands of distinct CDR3 sequences, under 15% seen once. The sequenced sample consisted of blood. The receptors come from a woman aged 40 to 50 with Graves' ophthalmopathy.

The rearrangement links TRBV28 to TRBJ1-1, with D possibly matching TRBD1 (5 bases). The CDR3 spans 13 residues. CDR1 and CDR2 (germline): MDHEN, SYDVKM. V lost 5 bases to trimming and J lost 3 bases, with 10 bases between them. The CDR3 DNA reads as TGTGCCAGCAGTGTCGACAGTGACACTGAAGCTTTCTTT. Its translation is CASSVDSDTEAFF. Filled out from reference TRBV28 and TRBJ1-1, the complete variable domain reads DVKVTQSSRYLVKRTGEKVFLECVQDMDHENMFWYRQDPGLGLRLIYFSYDVKMKEKGDIPEGYSVSREKKERFSLILESASTNQTSMYLCASSVDSDTEAFFGQGTRLTVV.

The chain has TRBV19 and TRBJ2-7; TRBD2 aligns across 10 bases. V was clipped by 1 base and J by 2 bases; unmatched bases: 8. The CDR3 extends over 17 amino acids. The V gene's germline CDR1 is LNHDA and CDR2 SQIVND (reference sequence). CDR3: CASSIGPGTSAAYEQYF. The CDR3 region has the DNA TGTGCCAGTAGTATAGGCCCCGGGACTAGCGCCGCCTACGAGCAGTACTTC.

This clonotype was recorded at least ten times. The rearrangement links TRBV20-1 to TRBJ1-2; TRBD1 might be the D (5 bases). V was shortened by 5 bases and J by 3 bases, with 13 bases between the two germline ends. This CDR3 is built from 13 residues. Germline CDR1 is DFQATT and CDR2 is SNEGSKA (reference sequence). The CDR3 sequence: CSALEWGDYGYTF. The CDR3 coding sequence is TGCAGTGCTCTGGAGTGGGGCGACTATGGCTACACCTTC.

This clonotype was detected ten times or more. The V call is TRBV28, the J call TRBJ2-7; TRBD1 agrees at 7 bases. The V segment lost 8 bases and the J segment 1 base; nucleotides outside the gene matches: 8. CDR1 and CDR2 (germline): MDHEN, SYDVKM. The CDR3 extends over 14 amino acids. The CDR3 loop is CASLPGQWSYEQYF. DNA of the CDR3: TGTGCCAGCCTCCCGGGACAGTGGTCCTACGAGCAGTACTTC.

This clonotype was observed many times. V is TRBV7-8 and J is TRBJ2-7; 7 nucleotides line up with TRBD2. CDR3 length: 16 residues. The germline V gene encodes CDR1 SGHVS and CDR2 FQNEAQ. The V gene end was trimmed by 3 bases and the J gene end by 3 bases; junction bases not matched to a gene: 11. CDR3 residues: CASSFPGGLPLYEQYF. The CDR3 coding sequence is TGTGCCAGCAGCTTCCCGGGGGGACTTCCGCTCTACGAGCAGTACTTC.

The chain uses TRBV11-2 and TRBJ2-7, with 10 bases matching TRBD2. This CDR3 comprises 15 residues. V lost 2 bases to trimming and J lost 5 bases; unmatched junction nucleotides: 6. CDR1 and CDR2 from the germline V gene are SGHAT and FQNNGV. The CDR3: CASSLTSGMMDEQYF. Here the CDR3 DNA reads TGTGCCAGCAGCTTAACTAGCGGGATGATGGACGAGCAGTACTTC.

This clonotype was recorded many times. J is TRBJ2-7 and V is TRBV6-5; 8 bases are a match to TRBD2. Unmatched junction bases numbered 6, after V lost 4 bases and J lost 4 bases. CDR3 length equals 14 residues. Germline V gives CDR1 MNHEY, CDR2 SVGAGI. CDR3 amino acids: CASSFPGLGYEQYF. The CDR3 DNA is TGTGCCAGCAGTTTTCCGGGACTAGGATACGAGCAGTACTTC.

This clonotype was counted many times. This chain connects TRBV7-2 to TRBJ2-7, with D possibly being TRBD2 (5 bases). Germline V gene sequence: CDR1 SGHTA, CDR2 FQGNSA. CDR3 length: 15 residues. Trimming removed 1 base at V and 0 bases at J, with 10 bases between. The CDR3 reads CASSLGTVLSYEQYF. In DNA form, the CDR3 reads TGTGCCAGCAGCTTAGGGACTGTCCTCTCCTACGAGCAGTACTTC.

This clonotype has ten or more counts. The chain carries TRBV6-5 and TRBJ2-7; D possibly corresponds to TRBD1 (6 bases). Germline V CDR1 and CDR2: MNHEY, SVGAGI. The V end was cut by 4 bases, the J end by 6 bases, with 16 bases between. The CDR3 is 14 residues long. The CDR3 is CASSFQGFTSEQYF. CDR3 bases: TGTGCCAGCAGTTTTCAGGGGTTTACTTCCGAGCAGTACTTC.

V gene TRBV6-5 combines with J gene TRBJ2-5, with 9 bases matching TRBD2. The J segment lost 4 bases and the V segment lost 4 bases, leaving 7 bases of the junction unmatched. The CDR3 has 15 residues. CDR1 and CDR2 (germline): MNHEY, SVGAGI. DNA for the CDR3: TGTGCCAGCAGTTGGTCGGCGGGGGGGGGAGAGACCCAGTACTTC. Translating gives CASSWSAGGGETQYF.

This clonotype came up many times. This chain connects TRBV7-9 to TRBJ2-5; TRBD2 might be the D (5 bases). Germline V lookup: CDR1 SEHNR, CDR2 FQNEAQ (reference sequence). V shed 5 bases and J shed 2 bases, with 12 bases lying between them. CDR3 size: 14 residues. The CDR3 is CASSHPPGQETQYF. The CDR3 coding sequence is TGTGCCAGCAGCCATCCCCCGGGACAAGAGACCCAGTACTTC.

V and J are TRBV27 and TRBJ1-1; D is unclear. Between the trimmed V and J ends, which lost 4 bases and 4 bases, there was a span of 13 bases. CDR3 length: 14 amino acids. Looked up from germline, CDR1 is MNHEY and CDR2 is SMNVEV (reference sequence). The CDR3: CASSSHRWSTEAFF. In DNA, the CDR3 is TGTGCCAGCAGTTCTCATCGCTGGAGCACTGAAGCTTTCTTT.

Many counts were recorded for this clonotype. The chain combines TRBV7-2 with TRBJ2-5; D might be TRBD2 (6 bases). Trimming left V 5 bases short and J 2 bases short, with 21 bases between. CDR3 length: 17 amino acids. The germline V gene has CDR1 SGHTA and CDR2 FQGNSA. In nucleotides, the CDR3 is TGTGCCAGCAGCCCAAGGCCGGGACTGGCATTTCAAGAGACCCAGTACTTC. Its protein is CASSPRPGLAFQETQYF.

In this sample, this clonotype turned up many times. The chain couples TRBV27 to TRBJ2-7; tentatively, D is TRBD2 (6 bases). Trimming removed 4 bases from V and 4 bases from J, with 11 bases in between. Germline CDR1 MNHEY, CDR2 SMNVEV (reference sequence). The CDR3 runs to 13 residues. CDR3 region: CASSSRGAYEQYF. The CDR3 bases are TGTGCCAGCAGTTCCCGCGGGGCTTACGAGCAGTACTTC.

This clonotype was counted at least ten times. The V and J genes are TRBV6-5 and TRBJ1-1, with D uncertain. Trimming took 5 bases from V and 1 from J, leaving 11 bases between them. In germline, CDR1 is MNHEY, CDR2 SVGAGI. This CDR3 contains 14 residues. The CDR3 region is CASSTNGTNTEAFF. CDR3 DNA: TGTGCCAGCAGTACCAATGGCACGAACACTGAAGCTTTCTTT.

This rearrangement joins TRBV6-2 or TRBV6-3 to TRBJ1-5, with a tentative D call TRBD1 (5 bases). The length of the CDR3 is 14 residues. Trimming took 2 bases from V and 7 from J, leaving 12 bases between them. The germline V gene encodes CDR1 MNHEY and CDR2 SVGEGT. DNA of the CDR3: TGTGCCAGCAGTTACGAAGGGGTACACCAGCCCCAGCATTTT. This codes for CASSYEGVHQPQHF.

This clonotype has just a few counts. The J gene is TRBJ1-5, the V gene TRBV19; D is possibly TRBD1 (6 bases). Germline V gene sequence: CDR1 LNHDA, CDR2 SQIVND (reference sequence). With 1 base removed from V and 1 base from J, the gap between germline ends came to 11 bases. The CDR3 has 16 amino acids. The CDR3 DNA sequence: TGTGCCAGTAGTATAGCAGGTGGACAGAGCAATCAGCCCCAGCATTTT. This encodes CASSIAGGQSNQPQHF. The full variable domain, in which reference TRBV19 and TRBJ1-5 provide the parts outside the CDR3, is DGGITQSPKYLFRKEGQNVTLSCEQNLNHDAMYWYRQDPGQGLRLIYYSQIVNDFQKGDIAEGYSVSREKKESFPLTVTSAQKNPTAFYLCASSIAGGQSNQPQHFGDGTRLSIL.

This clonotype showed up many times. The chain employs TRBV15 and TRBJ2-6; the D call may be TRBD1 or TRBD2 (6 bases each). CDR3 size: 17 residues. Germline CDR1 LNHNV, CDR2 YYDKDF (reference sequence). Trimming removed 4 bases from V and 4 bases from J, with 17 bases in between. CDR3 in amino acids: CATSNQQGGPGANVLTF. The DNA for the CDR3 is TGTGCCACCAGCAACCAACAAGGGGGGCCCGGGGCCAACGTCCTGACTTTC.

This clonotype came up many times. The CDR3 nucleotides read TGTGCCAGCAGCCAACAGGGATTGGACACTGAAGCTTTCTTT. Amino acids: CASSQQGLDTEAFF. The V gene is TRBV7-9, the J gene TRBJ1-1, with D perhaps TRBD1 (6 bases). Trimming took 5 bases from V and 3 from J, leaving 13 bases between them. The CDR3 is 14 residues long. Germline CDR1 is SEHNR and CDR2 is FQNEAQ (reference sequence).

This clonotype came up many times. The genes are TRBV14 and TRBJ2-5; D may be TRBD1 (5 bases). Trimming shortened V by 0 bases and J by 4 bases, and 15 bases separated the two germline ends. Germline CDR1 reads SGHDN; CDR2 reads FVKESK. The CDR3 contains 16 residues. The CDR3 loop is CASSQDPGTGRETQYF. DNA for the CDR3: TGTGCCAGCAGCCAAGACCCAGGAACAGGAAGAGAGACCCAGTACTTC.

Ten or more counts support this clonotype. The gene calls are TRBV29-1 and TRBJ2-2, with D unclear. Trimming took 4 bases from V and 7 from J, leaving 13 bases between them. The CDR3 is made up of 13 amino acids. CDR1 is SQVTM, CDR2 ANQGSEA, per germline. The CDR3, as DNA: TGCAGCGTTGTGTCCGGACCAGGCGGGGAGCTGTTTTTT. Translating it yields CSVVSGPGGELFF.

This clonotype was seen ten or more times. The chain is built from TRBV7-2 and TRBJ2-2; 9 bases line up with TRBD2. With V trimmed by 5 bases and J by 7 bases, 8 bases remained unmatched. Per the germline V gene, CDR1 is SGHTA and CDR2 is FQGNSA. The CDR3 contains 15 residues. CDR3 in DNA: TGTGCCAGCAGCCCGGCGGGACTAGCCGGCGGGGAGCTGTTTTTT. Translated, it gives CASSPAGLAGGELFF. The full variable domain, rest sourced from reference TRBV7-2 and TRBJ2-2, is GAGVSQSPSNKVTEKGKDVELRCDPISGHTALYWYRQSLGQGLEFLIYFQGNSAPDKSGLPSDRFSAERTGGSVSTLTIQRTQQEDSAVYLCASSPAGLAGGELFFGEGSRLTVL.

The chain has TRBV6-1 and TRBJ2-7, with TRBD1 identical over 9 bases. Per the germline V gene, CDR1 is MNHNS and CDR2 is SASEGT. With 7 bases clipped from V and 6 bases from J, the junction kept 13 bases outside the gene matches. CDR3 length: 15 amino acids. The CDR3 here is CASTTLDRGGSEQYF. As DNA, the CDR3 is TGTGCCAGCACTACTTTGGACAGGGGAGGGTCCGAGCAGTACTTC.

The genes are TRBV6-2 or TRBV6-3 and TRBJ1-1; no clear D gene. Looked up from germline, CDR1 is MNHEY and CDR2 is SVGEGT. The ends were cut back, 6 bases at V and 0 bases at J, with 8 bases in the middle. CDR3 length: 13 amino acids. CDR3: CASRKVVNTEAFF. CDR3 nucleotide sequence: TGTGCCAGCAGAAAGGTTGTGAACACTGAAGCTTTCTTT.

This clonotype has more than one count but fewer than ten. V gene TRBV11-2 combines with J gene TRBJ2-7; 13 bases match TRBD2. Germline V gene sequence: CDR1 SGHAT, CDR2 FQNNGV. V was pared by 3 bases and J by 4 bases, with 6 bases of the junction left unmatched. The CDR3 has 16 amino acids. This CDR3 reads CASSFGLAGERYEQYF. The CDR3 DNA reads TGTGCCAGCAGCTTTGGACTAGCGGGAGAGAGGTACGAGCAGTACTTC.

This clonotype was observed a few times. The chain recombines TRBV5-1 with TRBJ1-1; 10 bases map to TRBD1. V trimming: 2 bases; J trimming: 4 bases; junction bases outside the gene matches: 5. The CDR3 contains 15 residues. The germline V gene encodes CDR1 SGHRS and CDR2 YFSETQ. The CDR3 DNA is TGCGCCAGCAGCTTTGGGGACAGGGGAGCCACTGAAGCTTTCTTT. It yields the protein CASSFGDRGATEAFF. Using reference TRBV5-1 and TRBJ1-1 for the parts outside the CDR3, the full variable domain is KAGVTQTPRYLIKTRGQQVTLSCSPISGHRSVSWYQQTPGQGLQFLFEYFSETQRNKGNFPGRFSGRQFSNSRSEMNVSTLELGDSALYLCASSFGDRGATEAFFGQGTRLTVV.

This clonotype was counted at least ten times. The V gene is TRBV6-2 or TRBV6-3, the J gene TRBJ1-1, with D possibly TRBD1 on 6 matching bases. The V gene's germline CDR1 is MNHEY and CDR2 SVGEGT. V lost 6 bases and J lost 0, with 14 bases in between. This CDR3 is built from 15 residues. CDR3 coding DNA: TGTGCCAGCAGCTTAGGGGGGCAACTGAACACTGAAGCTTTCTTT. Its protein is CASSLGGQLNTEAFF.

V gene TRBV6-5 combines with J gene TRBJ2-7; D possibly corresponds to TRBD2 (5 bases). Germline-derived CDR1 and CDR2 are MNHEY and SVGAGI. Deletions cut 2 bases from V and 3 bases from J, with 14 bases between. This CDR3 is built from 15 residues. The CDR3 sequence: CASSYTQPGYYEQYF. The DNA for the CDR3 is TGTGCCAGCAGTTACACGCAGCCGGGGTACTACGAGCAGTACTTC.